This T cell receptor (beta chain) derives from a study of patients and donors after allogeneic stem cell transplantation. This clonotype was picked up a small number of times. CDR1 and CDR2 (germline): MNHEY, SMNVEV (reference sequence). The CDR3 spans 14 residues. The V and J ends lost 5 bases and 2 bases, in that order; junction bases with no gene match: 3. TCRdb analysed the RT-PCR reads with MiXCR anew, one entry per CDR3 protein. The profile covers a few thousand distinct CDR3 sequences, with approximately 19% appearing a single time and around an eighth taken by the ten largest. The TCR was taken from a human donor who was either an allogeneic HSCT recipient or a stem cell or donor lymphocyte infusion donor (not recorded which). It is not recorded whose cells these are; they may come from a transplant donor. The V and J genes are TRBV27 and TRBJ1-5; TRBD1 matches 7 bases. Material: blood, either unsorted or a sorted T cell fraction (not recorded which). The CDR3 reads CASSQGQGNQPQHF. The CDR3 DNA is TGTGCCAGCAGTCAAGGACAGGGCAATCAGCCCCAGCATTTT.